This T cell receptor (beta chain) was captured by sequencing in a study of cytomegalovirus exposure and HLA in healthy donors. V was shortened by 3 bases and J by 0 bases, with 13 bases between the two germline ends. This CDR3 region has 15 residues. Germline V gene data show CDR1 as SGHRS and CDR2 as YFSETQ. Only one count was recorded for this clone. The study ran its PCR with 60 Vbeta and 13 Jbeta primers. Assay used: immunoSEQ multiplex PCR; TCRdb lists only in-frame clones, some missing. The repertoire holds approximately 42,000 clones, with 81% as singletons. Input material: PBMCs. This receptor was taken from a middle-aged man in good health and CMV-seronegative. The chain combines TRBV5-1 with TRBJ2-7; D is possibly TRBD2 (6 bases). The CDR3 nucleotides read TGCGCCAGCAGCTCCGGACTATGGGGCTCCTACGAGCAGTACTTC. Amino acids: CASSSGLWGSYEQYF.